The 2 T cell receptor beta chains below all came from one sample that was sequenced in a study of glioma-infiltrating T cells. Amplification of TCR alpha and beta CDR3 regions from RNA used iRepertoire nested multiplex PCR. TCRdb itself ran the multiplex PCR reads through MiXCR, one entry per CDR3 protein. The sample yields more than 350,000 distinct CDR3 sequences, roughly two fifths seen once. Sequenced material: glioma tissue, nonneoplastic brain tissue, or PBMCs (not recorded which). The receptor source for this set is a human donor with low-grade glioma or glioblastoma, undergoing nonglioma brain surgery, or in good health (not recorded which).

Written as DNA, the CDR3 is TGTGCCAGCAGCAGCTCAGGGAGTACGATATTTGAGCAGTACTTC. Translated, it gives CASSSSGSTIFEQYF. The chain is built from TRBV7-9 and TRBJ2-7; tentatively, D is TRBD1 or TRBD2 (5 bases each). Germline CDR1 reads SEHNR; CDR2 reads FQNEAQ (reference sequence). Between the trimmed V and J ends, which lost 5 bases and 7 bases, there was a span of 21 bases. This CDR3 comprises 15 residues. Supplemented by reference TRBV7-9 and TRBJ2-7, the full variable domain reads DTGVSQNPRHKITKRGQNVTFRCDPISEHNRLYWYRQTLGQGPEFLTYFQNEAQLEKSRLLSDRFSAERPKGSFSTLEIQRTEQGDSAMYLCASSSSGSTIFEQYFGPGTRLTVT.

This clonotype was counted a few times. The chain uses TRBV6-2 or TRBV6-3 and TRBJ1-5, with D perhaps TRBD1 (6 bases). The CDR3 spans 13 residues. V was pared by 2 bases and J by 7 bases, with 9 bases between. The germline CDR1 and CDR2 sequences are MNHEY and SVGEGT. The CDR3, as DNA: TGTGCCAGCAGTTACGGGGGCGGGCAGCCCCAGCATTTT. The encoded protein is CASSYGGGQPQHF.